These 11 T cell receptor beta chains originate from one sample sequenced in a study of CD8+CD57+ T cells in acquired aplastic anemia (dated 2018 in TCRdb). Sequenced on an Illumina HiSeq 2000. Profiling of TCR beta VDJ combinations and CDR3 sequences used genomic DNA as the template. TCRdb's own reprocessing of the public reads used fastp at Q25 and MiXCR and kept productive beta chains. For every CDR3 protein sequence, its rows merge into one entry that carries the most common genes and DNA. In this sample the table shows about 190,000 distinct CDR3 sequences, roughly half of which occur a single time. The ten most abundant clones make up more than 15% of the sample. Sequencing was done on a sample of sorted CD4+, CD8+, or CD8+CD57+ T cells (not recorded which) from PBMCs. All receptors derive from a human donor in good health, serving as a control.

The genes are TRBV10-3 and TRBJ2-7; 10 bases line up with TRBD1. Germline V lookup: CDR1 ENHRY, CDR2 SYGVKD. Trimming took 8 bases from V and 3 from J; bases not matched to a gene: 1. This CDR3 region has 12 residues. For the CDR3, the DNA is TGTGCCATCCGGACAGGGGGCTACGAGCAGTACTTC. Protein product: CAIRTGGYEQYF.

The chain links TRBV7-3 to TRBJ1-2, with TRBD1 identical over 9 bases. The CDR3 covers 13 residues. The junction had 6 bases not matched to a gene; V was cut back by 5 bases and J by 8 bases. Germline CDR1 and CDR2: SGHTA and FQGTGA. CDR3 sequence reads: CASSRGQGEGYTF. CDR3 bases: TGTGCCAGCAGCCGGGGACAGGGAGAAGGCTACACCTTC.

This clonotype has a handful of counts. The rearrangement links TRBV29-1 to TRBJ2-1; D gene unclear. V lost 4 bases and J lost 10, with 14 bases in between. CDR1 and CDR2 from the germline V gene are SQVTM and ANQGSEA. The CDR3 is 12 amino acids. CDR3 region: CSVVDLGSEQFF. The CDR3 DNA follows: TGCAGCGTTGTAGACCTCGGGTCAGAGCAGTTCTTC.

The chain recombines TRBV20-1 with TRBJ2-7; TRBD1 matches at 10 bases. With V trimmed by 1 base and J by 0 bases, 6 bases remained unmatched. CDR1 is DFQATT and CDR2 is SNEGSKA in the germline V gene (reference sequence). The CDR3 runs to 16 residues. CDR3 nucleotides: TGCAGTGCTAGAGGGACCGGGACAGGGGTCTCCTACGAGCAGTACTTC. Its protein product is CSARGTGTGVSYEQYF.

The table lists this clonotype with many counts. The chain carries TRBV20-1 and TRBJ1-5, with 7 bases aligning to TRBD1. This CDR3 is 13 amino acids long. V trimming: 5 bases; J trimming: 2 bases; junction bases outside the gene matches: 3. CDR1 is DFQATT and CDR2 is SNEGSKA in the germline V gene (reference sequence). The CDR3 loop reads CSAVRGGNQPQHF. CDR3 DNA: TGCAGTGCTGTCAGGGGGGGCAATCAGCCCCAGCATTTT.

The V gene is TRBV10-3, the J gene TRBJ2-5, with 7 bases aligning to TRBD2. Per germline, CDR1 ENHRY and CDR2 SYGVKD. V lost 4 bases, J lost 0 bases, and 5 bases stayed unmatched. The CDR3 has 15 amino acids. The CDR3 nucleotides are TGTGCCATCAGTGTTGGGGGGGAGTACCAAGAGACCCAGTACTTC. Its protein product is CAISVGGEYQETQYF.

The genes are TRBV6-2 or TRBV6-3 and TRBJ1-2; maybe TRBD1 (5 bases). Deletions cut 7 bases from V and 4 bases from J, with 13 bases between. The CDR3 has 13 amino acids. The V gene's germline CDR1 is MNHEY and CDR2 SVGEGT. In DNA, the CDR3 is TGTGCCAGCAAAAAGACAGCCCTCTATGGCTACACCTTC. The encoded protein is CASKKTALYGYTF.

Many counts were recorded for this clonotype. V usage is TRBV4-3 and J usage is TRBJ2-5; D gene ambiguous. V dropped 0 bases and J dropped 5 bases, with 16 bases sitting between them. The germline V gene encodes CDR1 LGHNA and CDR2 YSLEER. CDR3 length: 16 residues. CDR3 DNA: TGCGCCAGCAGCCAAGATCTGGCAGCCATCGGCGAGACCCAGTACTTC. This sequence encodes CASSQDLAAIGETQYF.

This chain joins TRBV9 and TRBJ2-5, with 10 bases matching TRBD2. Germline loops: CDR1 SGDLS, CDR2 YYNGEE. The CDR3 covers 15 residues. V trimming: 6 bases; J trimming: 5 bases; junction bases outside the gene matches: 10. CDR3 DNA: TGTGCCAGCAACAGCGGGGGGGCGTCGAGGGAGACCCAGTACTTC. Residues: CASNSGGASRETQYF.

The chain has TRBV14 and TRBJ2-7; unclear D gene. Germline V CDR1 and CDR2: SGHDN, FVKESK. V was clipped by 6 bases and J by 1 base, with 13 bases between them. CDR3 length: 14 residues. The CDR3 is CASSPVGTSYEQYF. The CDR3 bases are TGTGCCAGCAGTCCCGTCGGAACTTCCTACGAGCAGTACTTC.

V and J are TRBV24-1 and TRBJ2-3, with 14 bases lining up with TRBD2. The CDR3 runs 16 residues. CDR1 is KGHDR and CDR2 is SFDVKD in the germline V gene. The V segment lost 6 bases and the J segment 3 bases; nucleotides outside the gene matches: 4. This CDR3 reads CATSTRLAGGTDTQYF. The CDR3 nucleotides read TGTGCCACCAGTACGCGACTAGCGGGAGGGACAGATACGCAGTATTTT.